A selection of T cell receptor beta chains follows, all from one sample in a study of blood T cell repertoires in COVID-19. Measured with immunoSEQ multiplex PCR; TCRdb has only the in-frame clones, and not every one. The sample records roughly 290,000 clones, 70% to 90% being singletons. Sequencing was done on a sample of PBMCs or T cells enriched from blood (not recorded which). These receptors were obtained from a woman aged 30 to 39 who had recovered from COVID-19. Both conserved end residues are part of each CDR3. A D gene is named only where the DNA matches it firmly. Clone size, where shown, is once, few, many, or a class for clones that have expanded.

>TRBV11-2|once|TRBJ1-1|TRBD1
CASSLSLTGVRRAFF
TGTGCCAGCAGCTTATCCCTGACAGGGGTTAGAAGAGCTTTCTTT
>TRBV5-1|-|TRBJ2-1|-
CASSYDRIQNNEQFF
TGCGCCAGCAGCTACGACAGAATTCAAAACAATGAGCAGTTCTTC
>TRBV2|-|TRBJ1-4|-
CASMIGQLNEKLFF
TGTGCCAGCATGATAGGACAGCTAAATGAAAAACTGTTTTTT
>TRBV28|-|TRBJ2-1|-
CASSRGGRSSYNEQFF
TGTGCCAGCAGTCGTGGGGGGAGAAGCTCCTACAATGAGCAGTTCTTC
>TRBV5-1|-|TRBJ2-3|TRBD2
CASNLAGDDTQYF
TGCGCCAGCAACCTAGCGGGAGATGATACGCAGTATTTT
>TRBV6-5|few|TRBJ1-1|-
CASSWGQRNTEAFF
TGTGCCAGCAGCTGGGGGCAGAGGAACACTGAAGCTTTCTTT
>TRBV6-5|-|TRBJ2-2|-
CASNSGESAGELFF
TGTGCCAGCAACTCGGGAGAGTCGGCCGGGGAGCTGTTTTTT
>TRBV5-1|once|TRBJ1-2|-
CASSLALWEDYGYTF
TGCGCCAGCAGCTTGGCCCTTTGGGAGGACTATGGCTACACCTTC
>TRBV11-2|few|TRBJ1-2|-
CASSPPNTGVYGYTF
TGTGCCAGCAGCCCCCCGAACACAGGAGTCTATGGCTACACCTTC
>TRBV27|-|TRBJ2-7|TRBD1
CASSQYPVGQQVSYEQYF
TGTGCCAGCAGTCAATACCCTGTGGGACAGCAAGTCTCCTACGAGCAGTACTTC
>TRBV9|few|TRBJ1-5|-
CASSVTDSHDQPQHF
TGTGCCAGCAGCGTGACCGACAGTCACGATCAGCCCCAGCATTTT
>TRBV6-5|-|TRBJ1-5|TRBD1
CASSWDRGGNQPQHF
TGTGCCAGCAGTTGGGACAGGGGGGGCAATCAGCCCCAGCATTTT
>TRBV5-5|-|TRBJ1-2|TRBD1
CASSLTGVPSYGYTF
TGTGCCAGCAGCTTGACAGGGGTTCCGTCCTATGGCTACACCTTC
>TRBV28|-|TRBJ2-1|TRBD1
CASSLAMPWTGELTYSYNEQFF
TGTGCCAGCAGTCTAGCCATGCCTTGGACAGGAGAGCTTACCTACTCCTACAATGAGCAGTTCTTC
>TRBV3-1/TRBV3-2|-|TRBJ2-5|-
CASSQGGSETQYF
TGTGCCAGCAGCCAGGGGGGTTCAGAGACCCAGTACTTC
>TRBV19|-|TRBJ2-7|TRBD1
CASSLYRGPYEQYF
TGTGCCAGTAGTCTGTACAGGGGGCCATACGAGCAGTACTTC
>TRBV2|-|TRBJ2-3|TRBD1
CASSEYRGSTDTQYF
TGTGCCAGCAGTGAGTACAGGGGAAGCACAGATACGCAGTATTTT
>TRBV6-5|-|TRBJ1-5|TRBD1
CAGGQYSNQPQHF
TGTGCCGGGGGACAGTATAGCAATCAGCCCCAGCATTTT
>TRBV12-3/TRBV12-4|-|TRBJ2-1|-
CASSPGMANEQFF
TGTGCCAGCAGCCCCGGGATGGCCAATGAGCAGTTCTTC
>TRBV30|-|TRBJ1-2|TRBD1
CAWSLIQGARNGYTF
TGTGCCTGGAGTCTAATACAGGGGGCTAGAAATGGCTACACCTTC
>TRBV9|-|TRBJ1-5|-
CASSAGVNINQPQHF
TGTGCCAGCAGCGCCGGGGTAAATATCAATCAGCCCCAGCATTTT
>TRBV11-2|once|TRBJ1-2|-
CASSLTENYGYTF
TGTGCCAGCAGCTTAACGGAGAACTATGGCTACACCTTC
>TRBV5-4|-|TRBJ1-4|TRBD1
CASSLGQGGANEKLFF
TGTGCCAGCAGCTTGGGACAGGGAGGAGCCAATGAAAAACTGTTTTTT
>TRBV7-3|-|TRBJ2-1|-
CASSKTGDEQFF
TGTGCCAGCAGCAAGACAGGAGACGAGCAGTTCTTC
>TRBV28|-|TRBJ1-2|TRBD1
CASSFDRGREGYTF
TGTGCCAGCAGTTTTGACAGGGGGCGCGAGGGCTACACCTTC
>TRBV5-4|-|TRBJ2-1|-
CASSRPDRSSYNEQFF
TGTGCCAGCAGCAGGCCGGACAGAAGCTCCTACAATGAGCAGTTCTTC
>TRBV28|-|TRBJ2-7|-
CASSLPPRARSYEQYF
TGTGCCAGCAGTTTACCTCCGAGGGCCCGCTCCTACGAGCAGTACTTC
>TRBV6-5|-|TRBJ1-5|-
CASQQGPGPQHF
TGTGCCAGCCAACAGGGCCCAGGGCCCCAGCATTTT
>TRBV18|-|TRBJ2-5|TRBD2
CASSPPGLALQGTQYF
TGTGCCAGCTCACCACCGGGACTAGCCCTTCAAGGGACCCAGTACTTC
>TRBV9|-|TRBJ2-2|TRBD2
CASSVGTVAGGELFF
TGTGCCAGCAGCGTAGGAACTGTAGCGGGGGGGGAGCTGTTTTTT
>TRBV5-6|-|TRBJ2-1|-
CASSLVITSAGDEQFF
TGTGCCAGCAGCTTGGTTATAACATCGGCGGGCGATGAGCAGTTCTTC
>TRBV2|-|TRBJ1-6|-
CATPPPVF
TGTGCCACCCCGCCGCCAGTCTTT
>TRBV28|once|TRBJ2-7|-
CASSVQQGSEQYF
TGTGCCAGCAGTGTCCAACAGGGTTCGGAACAGTACTTC
>TRBV3-1/TRBV3-2|-|TRBJ2-1|-
CASSPGNFHNEQFF
TGTGCCAGCAGCCCAGGGAACTTCCACAATGAGCAGTTCTTC
>TRBV19|-|TRBJ1-4|-
CASSMQINEKLFF
TGTGCCAGTAGTATGCAGATTAATGAAAAACTGTTTTTT
>TRBV2|-|TRBJ1-1|-
CASSDRNTEAFF
TGTGCCAGCAGTGACAGAAACACTGAAGCTTTCTTT
>TRBV7-9|-|TRBJ1-4|-
CASSGRTANEKLFF
TGTGCCAGCAGCGGACGGACAGCCAATGAAAAACTGTTTTTT
>TRBV27|-|TRBJ2-1|TRBD2
CASTKLTSGALTSYNEQFF
TGTGCCAGCACTAAATTGACTAGCGGGGCCCTTACGTCCTACAATGAGCAGTTCTTC
>TRBV7-2|-|TRBJ2-1|TRBD2
CASSSLLAGHNEQFF
TGTGCCAGCAGCTCCCTACTAGCGGGCCACAATGAGCAGTTCTTC
>TRBV7-2|-|TRBJ2-2|-
CASSLSSTEGGELFF
TGTGCCAGCAGCCTGTCTAGCACTGAGGGCGGGGAGCTGTTTTTT
>TRBV7-9|-|TRBJ1-1|-
CASSLLDSRPGEAFF
TGTGCCAGCAGCTTATTGGACAGCCGACCAGGCGAGGCTTTCTTT
>TRBV6-5|-|TRBJ2-1|TRBD2
CASTLAVRYNEQFF
TGTGCCAGCACACTAGCGGTTAGATACAATGAGCAGTTCTTC